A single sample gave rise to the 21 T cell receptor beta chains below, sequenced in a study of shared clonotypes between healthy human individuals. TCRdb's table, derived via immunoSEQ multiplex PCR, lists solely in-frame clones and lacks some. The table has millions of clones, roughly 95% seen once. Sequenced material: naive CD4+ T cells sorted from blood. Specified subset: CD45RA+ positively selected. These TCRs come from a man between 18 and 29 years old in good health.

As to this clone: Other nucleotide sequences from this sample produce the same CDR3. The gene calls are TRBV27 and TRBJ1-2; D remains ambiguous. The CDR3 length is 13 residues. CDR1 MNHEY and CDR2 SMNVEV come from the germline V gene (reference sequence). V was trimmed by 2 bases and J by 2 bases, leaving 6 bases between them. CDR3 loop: CASSLEGNYGYTF. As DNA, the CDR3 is TGTGCCAGCAGTTTAGAGGGCAACTATGGCTACACCTTC.

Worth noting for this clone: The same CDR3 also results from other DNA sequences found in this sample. CDR3 sequence reads: CASSFTSGGSYEQYF. The CDR3 DNA reads TGTGCCAGCAGCTTCACTAGCGGGGGCTCCTACGAGCAGTACTTC. The V and J genes are TRBV11-2 and TRBJ2-7; 11 nucleotides line up with TRBD2. J gave up 0 bases and V 3 bases, and 1 base lay outside the gene matches. The CDR3 consists of 15 residues. Germline-derived CDR1 and CDR2 are SGHAT and FQNNGV.

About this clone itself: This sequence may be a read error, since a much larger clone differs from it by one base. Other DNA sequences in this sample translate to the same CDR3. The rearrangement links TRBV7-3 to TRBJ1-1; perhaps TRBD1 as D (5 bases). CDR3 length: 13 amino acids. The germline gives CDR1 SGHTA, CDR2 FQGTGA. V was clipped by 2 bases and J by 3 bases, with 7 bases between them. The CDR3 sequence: CASSLQGDTEAFF. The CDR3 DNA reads TGTGCCAGCAGCTTACAGGGCGACACTGAAGCTTTCTTT.

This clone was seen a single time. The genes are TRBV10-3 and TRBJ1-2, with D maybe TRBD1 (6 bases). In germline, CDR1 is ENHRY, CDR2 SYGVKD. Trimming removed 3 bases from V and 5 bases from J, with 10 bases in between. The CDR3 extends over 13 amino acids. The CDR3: CAISDGTRYGYTF. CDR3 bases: TGTGCCATCAGTGATGGGACACGTTATGGCTACACCTTC.

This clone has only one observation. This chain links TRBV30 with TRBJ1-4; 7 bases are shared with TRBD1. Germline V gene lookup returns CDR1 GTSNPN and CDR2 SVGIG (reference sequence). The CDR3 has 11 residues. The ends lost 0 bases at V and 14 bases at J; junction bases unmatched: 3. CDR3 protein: CAWSVGDSLFF. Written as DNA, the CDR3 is TGTGCCTGGAGTGTAGGGGACAGTCTGTTTTTT.

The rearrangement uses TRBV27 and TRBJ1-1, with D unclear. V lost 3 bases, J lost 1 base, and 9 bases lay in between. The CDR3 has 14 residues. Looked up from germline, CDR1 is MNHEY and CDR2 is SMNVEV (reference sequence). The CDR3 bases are TGTGCCAGCAGTTTGGTCAGGAAGAACACTGAAGCTTTCTTT. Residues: CASSLVRKNTEAFF.

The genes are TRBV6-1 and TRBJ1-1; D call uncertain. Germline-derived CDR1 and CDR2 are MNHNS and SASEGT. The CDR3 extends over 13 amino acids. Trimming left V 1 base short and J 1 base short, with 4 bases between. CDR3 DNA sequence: TGTGCCAGCAGTGAAGACCGGAACACTGAAGCTTTCTTT. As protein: CASSEDRNTEAFF.

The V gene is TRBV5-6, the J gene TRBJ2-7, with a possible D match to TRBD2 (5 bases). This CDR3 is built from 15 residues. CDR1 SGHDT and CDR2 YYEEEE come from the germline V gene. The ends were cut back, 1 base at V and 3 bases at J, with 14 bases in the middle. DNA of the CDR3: TGTGCCAGCAGCTTGAGCGTATACGGGGACTACGAGCAGTACTTC. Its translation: CASSLSVYGDYEQYF.

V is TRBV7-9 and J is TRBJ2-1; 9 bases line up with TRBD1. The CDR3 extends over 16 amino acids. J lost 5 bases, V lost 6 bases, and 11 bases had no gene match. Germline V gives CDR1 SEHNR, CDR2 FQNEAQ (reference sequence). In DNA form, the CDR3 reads TGTGCCAGCAGTCGTTACCGGGACAGGGAGGACAATGAGCAGTTCTTC. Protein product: CASSRYRDREDNEQFF.

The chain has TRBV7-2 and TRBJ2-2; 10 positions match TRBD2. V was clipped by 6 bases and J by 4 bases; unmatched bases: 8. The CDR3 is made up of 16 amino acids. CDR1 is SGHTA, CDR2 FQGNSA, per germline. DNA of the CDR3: TGTGCCAGCAGGCCGCCGGGACTAGCGTCCACCGGGGAGCTGTTTTTT. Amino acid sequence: CASRPPGLASTGELFF.

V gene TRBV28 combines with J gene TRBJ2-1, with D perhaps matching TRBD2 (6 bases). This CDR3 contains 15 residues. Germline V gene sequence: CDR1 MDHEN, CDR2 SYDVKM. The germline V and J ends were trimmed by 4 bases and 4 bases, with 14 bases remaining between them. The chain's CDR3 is CASSWFPGRYNEQFF. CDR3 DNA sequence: TGTGCCAGCAGTTGGTTCCCTGGGAGGTACAATGAGCAGTTCTTC. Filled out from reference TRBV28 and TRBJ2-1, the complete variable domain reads DVKVTQSSRYLVKRTGEKVFLECVQDMDHENMFWYRQDPGLGLRLIYFSYDVKMKEKGDIPEGYSVSREKKERFSLILESASTNQTSMYLCASSWFPGRYNEQFFGPGTRLTVL.

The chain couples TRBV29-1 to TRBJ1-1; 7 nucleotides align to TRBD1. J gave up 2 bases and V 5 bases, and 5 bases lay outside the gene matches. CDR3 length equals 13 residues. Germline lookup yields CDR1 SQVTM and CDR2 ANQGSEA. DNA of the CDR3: TGCAGCGTTTACCGGGACAGCAACACTGAAGCTTTCTTT. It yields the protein CSVYRDSNTEAFF.

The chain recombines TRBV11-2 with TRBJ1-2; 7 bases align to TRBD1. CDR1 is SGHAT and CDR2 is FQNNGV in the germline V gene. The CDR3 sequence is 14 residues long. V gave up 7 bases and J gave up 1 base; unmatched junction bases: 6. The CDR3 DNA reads TGTGCCAGCACCAGGGACAGAAATAACTATGGCTACACCTTC. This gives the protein CASTRDRNNYGYTF. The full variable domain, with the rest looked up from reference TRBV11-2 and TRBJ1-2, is EAGVAQSPRYKIIEKRQSVAFWCNPISGHATLYWYQQILGQGPKLLIQFQNNGVVDDSQLPKDRFSAERLKGVDSTLKIQPAKLEDSAVYLCASTRDRNNYGYTFGSGTRLTVV.

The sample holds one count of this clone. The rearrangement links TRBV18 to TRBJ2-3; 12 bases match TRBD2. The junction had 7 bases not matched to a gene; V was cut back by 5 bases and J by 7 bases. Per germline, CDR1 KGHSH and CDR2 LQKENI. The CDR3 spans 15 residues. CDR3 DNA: TGTGCCAGCTCAGAAACTAGCGGGGGGCCTTATACGCAGTATTTT. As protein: CASSETSGGPYTQYF.

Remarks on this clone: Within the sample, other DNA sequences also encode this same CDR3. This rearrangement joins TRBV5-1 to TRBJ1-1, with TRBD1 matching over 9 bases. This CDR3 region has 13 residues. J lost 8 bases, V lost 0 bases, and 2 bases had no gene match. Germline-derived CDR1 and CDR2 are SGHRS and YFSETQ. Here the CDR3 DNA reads TGCGCCAGCAGCTTGGGACAGGGGGTAGAAGCTTTCTTT. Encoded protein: CASSLGQGVEAFF.

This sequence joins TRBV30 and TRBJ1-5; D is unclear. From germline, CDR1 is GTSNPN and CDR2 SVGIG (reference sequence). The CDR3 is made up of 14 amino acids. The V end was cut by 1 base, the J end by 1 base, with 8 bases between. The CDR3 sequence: CAWSDGPSNQPQHF. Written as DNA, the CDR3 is TGTGCCTGGAGTGACGGGCCCAGCAATCAGCCCCAGCATTTT.

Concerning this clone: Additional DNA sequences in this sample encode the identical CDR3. Here the CDR3 reads CAWSRAGNTEAFF. The CDR3 DNA follows: TGTGCCTGGAGCCGCGCGGGGAACACTGAAGCTTTCTTT. The rearrangement uses TRBV30 and TRBJ1-1; D is undetermined. The CDR3 contains 13 residues. CDR1 is GTSNPN and CDR2 is SVGIG in the germline V gene (reference sequence). V shed 3 bases and J shed 1 base, with 9 bases lying between them. Full variable domain (outside the CDR3, taken from reference TRBV30 and TRBJ1-1): SQTIHQWPATLVQPVGSPLSLECTVEGTSNPNLYWYRQAAGRGLQLLFYSVGIGQISSEVPQNLSASRPQDRQFILSSKKLLLSDSGFYLCAWSRAGNTEAFFGQGTRLTVV.

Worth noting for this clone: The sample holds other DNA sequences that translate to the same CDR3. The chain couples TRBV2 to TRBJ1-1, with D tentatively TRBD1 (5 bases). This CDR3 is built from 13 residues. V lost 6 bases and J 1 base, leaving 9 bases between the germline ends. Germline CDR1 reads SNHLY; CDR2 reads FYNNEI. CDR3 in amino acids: CASRGEGNTEAFF. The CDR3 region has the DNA TGTGCCAGCAGAGGGGAGGGGAACACTGAAGCTTTCTTT.

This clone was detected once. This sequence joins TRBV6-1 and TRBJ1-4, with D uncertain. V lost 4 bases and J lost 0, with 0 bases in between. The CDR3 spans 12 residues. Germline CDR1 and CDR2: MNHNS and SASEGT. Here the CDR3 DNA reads TGTGCCAGCAGTGCAACTAATGAAAAACTGTTTTTT. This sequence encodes CASSATNEKLFF.

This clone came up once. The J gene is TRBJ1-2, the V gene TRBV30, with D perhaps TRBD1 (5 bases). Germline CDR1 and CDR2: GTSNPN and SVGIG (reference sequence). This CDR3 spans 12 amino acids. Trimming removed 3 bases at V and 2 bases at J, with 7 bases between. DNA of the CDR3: TGTGCCTGGAGGGGACGGAACTATGGCTACACCTTC. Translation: CAWRGRNYGYTF.

The CDR3 DNA sequence: TGTGCCAGTAGTATCGGACTAGCGGGGTTAGAGACCCAGTACTTC. This gives the protein CASSIGLAGLETQYF. The gene calls are TRBV19 and TRBJ2-5; TRBD2 aligns across 12 bases. The CDR3 is 15 residues long. Germline V gives CDR1 LNHDA, CDR2 SQIVND (reference sequence). Trimming took 3 bases from V and 4 from J; bases not matched to a gene: 3.